Below, 29 T cell receptor beta chains from the same sample are listed, as sequenced in a study of human T cells and chemical hapten exposure. Sample time point: patch test 2, 6 weeks after DPC sensitization. The treatment: therapeutic diphenylcyclopropenone sensitization with weekly scalp DPC. TCRdb itself ran the RACE reads through MiXCR, one entry per CDR3 protein. The repertoire has about 140,000 distinct CDR3 sequences, approximately 12% of them found once; the top ten carry around 1.4%. Sequenced here: whole blood, sampled in connection with sensitization to the hapten diphenylcyclopropenone (DPC). The receptor source for this set is a woman in her fifties or sixties with alopecia areata. Some clones in this sample may be carry-over from other donors' samples.

The chain combines TRBV9 with TRBJ2-3; D ambiguous. Trimming removed 0 bases at V and 0 bases at J, with 8 bases between. CDR1 and CDR2 (germline): SGDLS, YYNGEE. The CDR3 is 15 residues long. This CDR3 reads CASSVGSVSTDTQYF. The CDR3 DNA reads as TGTGCCAGCAGCGTAGGAAGCGTAAGCACAGATACGCAGTATTTT.

The J gene is TRBJ2-1, the V gene TRBV6-5; 10 nucleotides align to TRBD2. Germline V gene lookup returns CDR1 MNHEY and CDR2 SVGAGI. The CDR3 has 21 amino acids. V shed 9 bases and J 3 bases; nucleotides not matched to a gene: 26. Here the CDR3 reads CARLLEREGWVTHGLYNEQFF. The CDR3 nucleotides read TGTGCCAGACTCTTAGAGCGGGAGGGCTGGGTAACACATGGGCTCTACAATGAGCAGTTCTTC.

The CDR3: CASSPPTGMETQYF. Written as DNA, the CDR3 is TGTGCCAGCAGTCCCCCGACAGGGATGGAGACCCAGTACTTC. The chain is built from TRBV12-3 or TRBV12-4 and TRBJ2-5; 7 bases align to TRBD1. This CDR3 spans 14 amino acids. Unmatched junction bases numbered 8, after V lost 5 bases and J lost 5 bases.

The rearrangement uses TRBV2 and TRBJ2-5, with D possibly being TRBD1 (5 bases). There are 13 residues in the CDR3. With 9 bases removed from V and 4 bases from J, the gap between germline ends came to 15 bases. CDR1 and CDR2 from the germline V gene are SNHLY and FYNNEI. CDR3 protein: CASQGGGGETQYF. The CDR3 bases are TGTGCCAGTCAGGGTGGCGGCGGAGAGACCCAGTACTTC.

A few counts support this clonotype. The chain combines TRBV5-1 with TRBJ2-2, with D possibly matching TRBD2 (6 bases). The germline gives CDR1 SGHRS, CDR2 YFSETQ. V lost 6 bases, J lost 0 bases, and 9 bases lay in between. The length of the CDR3 is 14 residues. In DNA form, the CDR3 reads TGCGCCAGCAAGGGACTTTCGAACACCGGGGAGCTGTTTTTT. Encoded protein: CASKGLSNTGELFF.

At least ten counts were recorded for this clonotype. The chain has TRBV29-1 and TRBJ1-6; a possible D gene is TRBD1 (6 bases). Germline V CDR1 and CDR2: SQVTM, ANQGSEA. This CDR3 is 14 amino acids long. V dropped 4 bases and J dropped 2 bases, with 9 bases sitting between them. CDR3 in amino acids: CSVGEGAYNSPLHF. As DNA, the CDR3 is TGCAGCGTTGGTGAGGGGGCCTATAATTCACCCCTCCACTTT.

This chain connects TRBV24-1 to TRBJ2-7; TRBD2 might be the D (5 bases). V was pared by 5 bases and J by 5 bases, with 12 bases between. In germline, CDR1 is KGHDR, CDR2 SFDVKD. The CDR3 runs to 13 residues. The CDR3 sequence: CATSVSPGNEQYF. CDR3 DNA sequence: TGTGCCACCAGTGTCTCCCCGGGAAACGAGCAGTACTTC.

The chain links TRBV12-3 or TRBV12-4 to TRBJ1-3; 7 bases line up with TRBD1. The J segment lost 5 bases and the V segment lost 5 bases, leaving 6 bases of the junction unmatched. The length of the CDR3 is 14 residues. This CDR3 reads CASSRTGERNTIYF. The DNA of the CDR3 is TGTGCCAGCAGTCGTACAGGGGAGCGAAACACCATATATTTT.

The chain employs TRBV2 and TRBJ2-1; unclear D gene. This CDR3 has 15 amino acids. Germline V gene lookup returns CDR1 SNHLY and CDR2 FYNNEI. V was shortened by 4 bases and J by 0 bases, with 10 bases between the two germline ends. CDR3 residues: CASSAGHNSYNEQFF. In DNA, the CDR3 is TGTGCCAGCAGTGCCGGCCATAACTCCTACAATGAGCAGTTCTTC. Together with reference TRBV2 and TRBJ2-1, the CDR3 gives the full variable domain: EPEVTQTPSHQVTQMGQEVILRCVPISNHLYFYWYRQILGQKVEFLVSFYNNEISEKSEIFDDQFSVERPDGSNFTLKIRSTKLEDSAMYFCASSAGHNSYNEQFFGPGTRLTVL.

The rearrangement uses TRBV6-2 or TRBV6-3 and TRBJ2-7, with D perhaps TRBD2 (5 bases). Germline V gene data show CDR1 as MNHEY and CDR2 as SVGEGT. CDR3 length equals 15 residues. Trimming removed 7 bases at V and 2 bases at J, with 18 bases between. The CDR3 sequence is CASKKESGTTYEQYF. The CDR3 DNA follows: TGTGCCAGCAAGAAAGAGAGCGGCACAACCTACGAGCAGTACTTC.

The V gene is TRBV18, the J gene TRBJ2-5; D remains ambiguous. Germline V lookup: CDR1 KGHSH, CDR2 LQKENI. V was shortened by 3 bases and J by 1 base, with 9 bases between the two germline ends. There are 14 residues in the CDR3. CDR3 in DNA: TGTGCCAGCTCACCCCTCGATGGCCAAGAGACCCAGTACTTC. It encodes CASSPLDGQETQYF. The full variable domain, in which reference TRBV18 and TRBJ2-5 provide the parts outside the CDR3, is NAGVMQNPRHLVRRRGQEARLRCSPMKGHSHVYWYRQLPEEGLKFMVYLQKENIIDESGMPKERFSAEFPKEGPSILRIQQVVRGDSAAYFCASSPLDGQETQYFGPGTRLLVL.

This sequence joins TRBV9 and TRBJ2-2; 10 positions match TRBD1. This CDR3 is 17 amino acids long. Germline assignment: CDR1 SGDLS and CDR2 YYNGEE. J was trimmed by 5 bases and V by 0 bases; bases with no gene match: 7. The CDR3 DNA follows: TGTGCCAGCAGCGTAGCTACGGGACAGGGGTGGACCGGGGAGCTGTTTTTT. Protein product: CASSVATGQGWTGELFF.

In its sample, this clonotype was seen a few times. The chain joins TRBV5-6 to TRBJ2-7; a possible D gene is TRBD2 (6 bases). From germline, CDR1 is SGHDT and CDR2 YYEEEE. The CDR3 is 14 amino acids. V lost 0 bases, J lost 3 bases, and 10 bases lay in between. The CDR3 protein is CASSLAGLYYEQYF. The DNA of the CDR3 is TGTGCCAGCAGCTTGGCGGGACTCTACTACGAGCAGTACTTC.

The gene calls are TRBV5-6 and TRBJ1-5; D not resolved. The germline V gene has CDR1 SGHDT and CDR2 YYEEEE. This CDR3 has 15 amino acids. V lost 0 bases and J lost 0, with 7 bases in between. This CDR3 is CASSLGGFSNQPQHF. The CDR3 DNA follows: TGTGCCAGCAGCTTGGGAGGGTTTAGCAATCAGCCCCAGCATTTT.

This chain joins TRBV18 and TRBJ2-4, with D unclear. The CDR3 extends over 15 amino acids. Germline V gives CDR1 KGHSH, CDR2 LQKENI. The V end was cut by 3 bases, the J end by 3 bases, with 12 bases between. This CDR3 is CASSPRPEIKNIQYF. CDR3 bases: TGTGCCAGCTCACCGAGACCTGAGATCAAAAACATTCAGTACTTC. The full variable domain, rest sourced from reference TRBV18 and TRBJ2-4, is NAGVMQNPRHLVRRRGQEARLRCSPMKGHSHVYWYRQLPEEGLKFMVYLQKENIIDESGMPKERFSAEFPKEGPSILRIQQVVRGDSAAYFCASSPRPEIKNIQYFGAGTRLSVL.

The chain couples TRBV6-1 to TRBJ2-7; 8 bases agree with TRBD2. This CDR3 comprises 12 residues. Germline V gives CDR1 MNHNS, CDR2 SASEGT. The trim removed 7 bases at V and 7 bases at J, leaving 6 bases unmatched. The CDR3 region is CASTIRGGEQYF. In DNA form, the CDR3 reads TGTGCCAGCACCATTCGGGGGGGAGAGCAGTACTTC.

This clonotype was found a few times. This chain joins TRBV30 and TRBJ2-1; D uncertain. V shed 2 bases and J shed 3 bases, with 5 bases lying between them. The CDR3 runs to 12 residues. CDR1 GTSNPN and CDR2 SVGIG come from the germline V gene (reference sequence). Here the CDR3 DNA reads TGTGCCTGGAGTCTTCGCTACAATGAGCAGTTCTTC. It translates to CAWSLRYNEQFF.

This clonotype was seen ten or more times. The chain employs TRBV7-2 and TRBJ2-3; 8 bases are a match to TRBD2. The V and J ends lost 5 bases and 3 bases, in that order; junction bases with no gene match: 7. The CDR3 loop spans 15 amino acids. Germline loops: CDR1 SGHTA, CDR2 FQGNSA. CDR3 sequence (DNA): TGTGCCAGCAGCCCAATAGCGGGACCAACAGATACGCAGTATTTT. Translating it yields CASSPIAGPTDTQYF.

This clonotype was detected a few times. This chain uses TRBV9 with TRBJ2-7; D gene uncertain. From germline, CDR1 is SGDLS and CDR2 YYNGEE. The V end lost 0 bases, the J end lost 3 bases, and 7 bases lay between the germline ends. The CDR3 totals 13 residues. The CDR3 region is CASSVGPLYEQYF. Written as DNA, the CDR3 is TGTGCCAGCAGCGTAGGTCCGCTCTACGAGCAGTACTTC.

This clonotype was counted ten times or more. The chain combines TRBV27 with TRBJ1-5; a weak D match, TRBD1 (5 bases). The length of the CDR3 is 14 residues. Per the germline V gene, CDR1 is MNHEY and CDR2 is SMNVEV (reference sequence). Trimming pared 5 bases from V and 3 bases from J, leaving 11 bases between. The CDR3 coding sequence is TGTGCCAGCAGTCCAGGACATTCCAATCAGCCCCAGCATTTT. Protein sequence: CASSPGHSNQPQHF.

The rearrangement joins TRBV28 to TRBJ2-7; 11 nucleotides match TRBD2. There are 15 residues in the CDR3. CDR1 and CDR2 from the germline V gene are MDHEN and SYDVKM. Unmatched junction bases numbered 8, after V lost 5 bases and J lost 5 bases. The CDR3 DNA sequence: TGTGCCAGCAGTGGCGGGACTAGCGGAAAACACGAGCAGTACTTC. It translates to CASSGGTSGKHEQYF.

In this sample, this clonotype turned up a few times. This chain links TRBV12-3 or TRBV12-4 with TRBJ2-3; 9 bases fit TRBD2. V lost 5 bases and J lost 5; bases outside the gene matches: 5. The CDR3 is made up of 14 amino acids. The CDR3 bases are TGTGCCAGCAGTCCAGGACTAGCGCGAGATACGCAGTATTTT. Translated: CASSPGLARDTQYF.

This clonotype was picked up many times. Compared with germline, one end of the junction differs, possibly owing to a read error. The chain links TRBV28 to TRBJ2-7; 7 nucleotides agree with TRBD1. Germline V CDR1 and CDR2: MDHEN, SYDVKM. The CDR3 extends over 15 amino acids. CDR3 nucleotide sequence: TGTGCCGGCAGTTTCAGAGACAGGGTAACCCACGAGCAGTACTTC. It codes for CAGSFRDRVTHEQYF.

The sample holds a few counts of this clonotype. The V gene is TRBV12-3 or TRBV12-4, the J gene TRBJ2-2; D might be TRBD2 (5 bases). V was shortened by 6 bases and J by 2 bases, with 7 bases between the two germline ends. The CDR3 sequence is 13 residues long. CDR3 region: CASRRANTGELFF. CDR3 sequence (DNA): TGTGCCAGCAGGAGGGCCAACACCGGGGAGCTGTTTTTT.

As concerns this clonotype: Possible read error: a much larger clone is one base away. The chain recombines TRBV6-5 with TRBJ1-4, with a tentative D call TRBD1 (6 bases). The CDR3 loop spans 16 amino acids. Germline CDR1 reads MNHEY; CDR2 reads SVGAGI. V gave up 6 bases and J gave up 0 bases, with 14 bases separating them. For the CDR3, the DNA is TGTGCCAGCAGCTTACTGGGACACTCAACTAATGAAAAACTGTTTTTT. Translated, it gives CASSLLGHSTNEKLFF.

This clonotype was observed a few times. In DNA form, the CDR3 reads TGTGCCAGCAGCCAGTCGGGAGGGCAATATGAGCAGTTCTTC. This encodes CASSQSGGQYEQFF. This rearrangement joins TRBV3-1 to TRBJ2-1; 8 positions agree with TRBD2. V lost 3 bases and J lost 8; bases outside the gene matches: 6. CDR1 is LGHDT, CDR2 YNNKEL, per germline (reference sequence). There are 14 residues in the CDR3.

This clonotype was seen a handful of times. The chain has TRBV7-2 and TRBJ2-7; TRBD2 agrees at 7 bases. Germline CDR1 is SGHTA and CDR2 is FQGNSA. The CDR3 is made up of 15 amino acids. Losses at the gene ends were 1 base for V and 6 bases for J; bases not matched to a gene: 9. The CDR3 nucleotides are TGTGCCAGCAGCTTAGGTGGCGGGAGCCGGCTCGAGCAGTACTTC. Amino acids: CASSLGGGSRLEQYF.

The chain uses TRBV3-1 and TRBJ1-5, with D unclear. CDR3 length: 12 residues. Trimming stripped 1 base from V and 7 bases from J, with 5 bases between. Germline CDR1 LGHDT, CDR2 YNNKEL (reference sequence). The CDR3 sequence is CASSQGEQPQHF. In nucleotides, the CDR3 is TGTGCCAGCAGCCAAGGAGAGCAGCCCCAGCATTTT. The variable domain in full, completed from reference TRBV3-1 and TRBJ1-5, reads DTAVSQTPKYLVTQMGNDKSIKCEQNLGHDTMYWYKQDSKKFLKIMFSYNNKELIINETVPNRFSPKSPDKAHLNLHINSLELGDSAVYFCASSQGEQPQHFGDGTRLSIL.

This clonotype was seen a few times. The rearrangement uses TRBV6-6 and TRBJ2-5; no reliable D call. There are 15 residues in the CDR3. Germline V CDR1 and CDR2: MNHNY, SVGAGI (reference sequence). The V and J ends lost 5 bases and 0 bases respectively, with 13 bases between them. The CDR3 DNA sequence: TGTGCCAGCAGTGAGAGACCCCCGTACCAAGAGACCCAGTACTTC. Its protein product is CASSERPPYQETQYF.